What follows are 12 T cell receptor beta chains derived from one specimen sequenced in a study of early T cells in non-severe SARS-CoV-2 infection. One entry per CDR3 protein results from TCRdb running MiXCR on the 5' RACE reads. The sample yields about 48,000 distinct CDR3 sequences, around 7.7% seen once. Input material: whole blood. Receptor source: an adult who was a healthcare worker with PCR-confirmed SARS-CoV-2 infection or an uninfected control (not recorded which).

The V and J genes are TRBV7-6 and TRBJ1-1, with 9 nucleotides matching TRBD1. CDR3 length: 13 amino acids. Trimming at V came to 5 bases and at J to 5 bases, leaving 3 bases not matched to a gene. CDR1 SGHVS and CDR2 FNYEAQ come from the germline V gene. The CDR3 loop reads CASSPGTGTEAFF. CDR3 nucleotides: TGTGCCAGCAGCCCCGGGACAGGGACTGAAGCTTTCTTT.

This clonotype was seen a handful of times. This chain connects TRBV4-1 to TRBJ2-5; unclear D gene. Germline V gene lookup returns CDR1 MGHRA and CDR2 YSYEKL. The germline V and J ends were trimmed by 2 bases and 1 base, with 8 bases remaining between them. The length of the CDR3 is 14 residues. CDR3 residues: CASSQNVFQETQYF. In DNA, the CDR3 is TGCGCCAGCAGCCAAAATGTGTTCCAAGAGACCCAGTACTTC.

This clonotype occurred many times. This sequence joins TRBV18 and TRBJ1-1; no definite D call. CDR1 is KGHSH and CDR2 is LQKENI in the germline V gene. Trimming removed 4 bases at V and 1 base at J, with 7 bases between. The CDR3 consists of 13 residues. CDR3 nucleotides: TGTGCCAGCTCACTTACGGAGAACACTGAAGCTTTCTTT. It encodes CASSLTENTEAFF. The full variable domain, its missing parts supplied by reference TRBV18 and TRBJ1-1, is NAGVMQNPRHLVRRRGQEARLRCSPMKGHSHVYWYRQLPEEGLKFMVYLQKENIIDESGMPKERFSAEFPKEGPSILRIQQVVRGDSAAYFCASSLTENTEAFFGQGTRLTVV.

In its sample, this clonotype was seen a few times. V and J are TRBV12-3 or TRBV12-4 and TRBJ2-7; a possible D gene is TRBD2 (5 bases). This CDR3 spans 16 amino acids. V gave up 2 bases and J gave up 4 bases, with 18 bases separating them. CDR3 in amino acids: CASSLPWAAGPYEQYF. The CDR3 nucleotides read TGTGCCAGCAGTTTACCCTGGGCCGCGGGTCCGTACGAGCAGTACTTC.

This clonotype occurred many times. The chain links TRBV18 to TRBJ1-6; the match to TRBD1 covers 10 bases. Germline trimming cut 3 bases from V and 4 bases from J; bases unmatched to any gene: 12. CDR3 size: 19 residues. Germline CDR1 KGHSH, CDR2 LQKENI. CDR3 in DNA: TGTGCCAGCTCACCGTTGGGACAGGGGCGAGTAACTTATAATTCACCCCTCCACTTT. Protein product: CASSPLGQGRVTYNSPLHF.

The chain couples TRBV12-3 or TRBV12-4 to TRBJ2-5, with TRBD2 matching over 7 bases. J was trimmed by 4 bases and V by 1 base; bases with no gene match: 3. The CDR3 has 14 amino acids. The CDR3 DNA reads TGTGCCAGCAGTTTAGGCGGGGGAAGAGAGACCCAGTACTTC. Protein product: CASSLGGGRETQYF.

V gene TRBV19 combines with J gene TRBJ2-1; 7 bases map to TRBD1. Germline lookup yields CDR1 LNHDA and CDR2 SQIVND (reference sequence). V lost 3 bases and J lost 7; bases outside the gene matches: 6. The CDR3 consists of 14 residues. In DNA, the CDR3 is TGTGCCAGTAGTATGACAGGGCTGGGGAATGAGCAGTTCTTC. It encodes CASSMTGLGNEQFF.

This chain joins TRBV7-9 and TRBJ1-5; 8 nucleotides match TRBD1. The CDR3 extends over 15 amino acids. Trimming at V came to 5 bases and at J to 3 bases, leaving 6 bases not matched to a gene. Germline lookup yields CDR1 SEHNR and CDR2 FQNEAQ (reference sequence). The CDR3 loop is CASSGDRTHNQPQHF. CDR3 bases: TGTGCCAGCAGCGGGGACAGGACACACAATCAGCCCCAGCATTTT.

The chain combines TRBV29-1 with TRBJ1-1; 7 nucleotides agree with TRBD1. This CDR3 has 13 amino acids. Germline V lookup: CDR1 SQVTM, CDR2 ANQGSEA. The CDR3 DNA follows: TGCAGTGCCGCCGGGGCAGGGGGCACTGAAGCTTTCTTT. Its protein product is CSAAGAGGTEAFF.

This clonotype was seen repeatedly, ten times or more. The chain is built from TRBV7-2 and TRBJ1-2; 11 positions agree with TRBD1. Germline-derived CDR1 and CDR2 are SGHTA and FQGNSA. J lost 4 bases, V lost 2 bases, and 3 bases had no gene match. This CDR3 is built from 15 residues. CDR3 residues: CASSLHGQGAYGYTF. DNA of the CDR3: TGTGCCAGCAGCTTACACGGACAGGGGGCCTATGGCTACACCTTC.

This clonotype was seen many times. This rearrangement joins TRBV6-6 to TRBJ2-2; D is undetermined. Germline CDR1 is MNHNY and CDR2 is SVGAGI (reference sequence). The CDR3 is 13 residues long. The germline V and J ends were trimmed by 2 bases and 6 bases, with 7 bases remaining between them. The CDR3 DNA sequence: TGTGCCAGCAGTTACAGGGAAGCCGGGGAGCTGTTTTTT. Translated, it gives CASSYREAGELFF.

This clonotype occurred a few times. V is TRBV27 and J is TRBJ2-3, with D unclear. The CDR3 has 15 amino acids. V lost 6 bases, J lost 0 bases, and 13 bases lay in between. Per the germline V gene, CDR1 is MNHEY and CDR2 is SMNVEV (reference sequence). In DNA, the CDR3 is TGTGCCAGCAGCCCTATCGGCCCTAGCACAGATACGCAGTATTTT. It translates to CASSPIGPSTDTQYF.